Below are 8 T cell receptor beta chains sequenced from a single sample in a study of blood T cell repertoires in COVID-19. Produced via immunoSEQ multiplex PCR; TCRdb's table is partial and in-frame only. The data contain 25,000 to 40,000 clones, over 75% of them singletons. The sequencing sample was made of peripheral blood. These receptors were taken from a woman aged 60-70 years with active COVID-19.

V is TRBV7-3 and J is TRBJ2-1; 9 nucleotides match TRBD1. V gave up 6 bases and J gave up 8 bases; unmatched junction bases: 8. CDR1 is SGHTA and CDR2 is FQGTGA in the germline V gene. This CDR3 contains 14 residues. The CDR3: CASSSGTGSHEQFF. DNA of the CDR3: TGTGCCAGCAGTTCCGGGACAGGGTCTCATGAGCAGTTCTTC. Full variable domain (outside the CDR3, taken from reference TRBV7-3 and TRBJ2-1): GAGVSQTPSNKVTEKGKYVELRCDPISGHTALYWYRQSLGQGPEFLIYFQGTGAADDSGLPNDRFFAVRPEGSVSTLKIQRTERGDSAVYLCASSSGTGSHEQFFGPGTRLTVL.

CDR3 DNA: TGCAGCGCTGGACACGACTATGGCTACACCTTC. Encoded protein: CSAGHDYGYTF. The J gene is TRBJ1-2, the V gene TRBV29-1, with a weak D call TRBD1 (5 bases). Germline V gives CDR1 SQVTM, CDR2 ANQGSEA. The CDR3 length is 11 residues. With 7 bases removed from V and 3 bases from J, the gap between germline ends came to 9 bases.

This chain connects TRBV7-8 to TRBJ1-5; 9 bases are shared with TRBD1. The CDR3 has 18 amino acids. Germline CDR1 is SGHVS and CDR2 is FQNEAQ. After removal of 1 base from V and 4 bases from J, the junction contained 11 bases not matched to a gene. CDR3 sequence reads: CASSLVRVGTGFNQPQHF. CDR3 in DNA: TGTGCCAGCAGCTTAGTTCGGGTGGGGACAGGGTTTAATCAGCCCCAGCATTTT.

This chain uses TRBV3-1 (or the pseudogene TRBV3-2) with TRBJ1-6; D possibly corresponds to TRBD1 (5 bases). V was shortened by 4 bases and J by 8 bases, with 12 bases between the two germline ends. The CDR3 loop spans 14 amino acids. CDR1 LGHDT and CDR2 YNNKEL come from the germline V gene (reference sequence). The CDR3 sequence: CASSPPTVHSPLHF. The CDR3 DNA is TGTGCCAGCAGCCCCCCGACAGTCCATTCACCCCTCCACTTT.

The rearrangement uses TRBV6-5 and TRBJ1-1, with 7 bases matching TRBD1. V dropped 4 bases and J dropped 1; count of bases not matched to a gene: 9. CDR3 length: 16 residues. The germline V gene encodes CDR1 MNHEY and CDR2 SVGAGI. The CDR3 DNA follows: TGTGCCAGCAGTTCCGACGAACAGGGGCGGAACACTGAAGCTTTCTTT. It specifies CASSSDEQGRNTEAFF.

This clone was counted between two and nine times. The rearrangement links TRBV5-1 to TRBJ2-1, with TRBD2 matching 8 bases. The V gene end was trimmed by 5 bases and the J gene end by 8 bases; junction bases not matched to a gene: 9. The germline V gene has CDR1 SGHRS and CDR2 YFSETQ. The CDR3 extends over 14 amino acids. In DNA, the CDR3 is TGCGCCAGCAGTTATGCCGGGGGGGCGGATGAGCAGTTCTTC. This codes for CASSYAGGADEQFF.

This clone was counted once. The rearrangement uses TRBV7-8 and TRBJ2-3; D is possibly TRBD1 (5 bases). The V gene lost 3 bases and the J gene lost 6 bases, with 7 bases spanning the gap. The length of the CDR3 is 12 residues. Germline V gene sequence: CDR1 SGHVS, CDR2 FQNEAQ. CDR3 coding DNA: TGTGCCAGCAGCTTTAGACAGGATACGCAGTATTTT. Translated, it gives CASSFRQDTQYF.

The rearrangement links TRBV9 to TRBJ2-3; the match to TRBD2 covers 8 bases. The CDR3 totals 16 residues. Looked up from germline, CDR1 is SGDLS and CDR2 is YYNGEE. The J segment lost 9 bases and the V segment lost 3 bases, leaving 15 bases of the junction unmatched. CDR3 region: CASSAGVAGGRGTQYF. The CDR3 bases are TGTGCCAGCAGCGCGGGAGTCGCGGGAGGCCGGGGGACGCAGTATTTT. The full variable domain, with the rest looked up from reference TRBV9 and TRBJ2-3, is DSGVTQTPKHLITATGQRVTLRCSPRSGDLSVYWYQQSLDQGLQFLIQYYNGEERAKGNILERFSAQQFPDLHSELNLSSLELGDSALYFCASSAGVAGGRGTQYFGPGTRLTVL.